This T cell receptor (beta chain) was identified during a study of vaccination effects on CD4 cells after COVID-19. On this clone itself: Its antigen is still unknown.

Sequencing was performed with immunoSEQ multiplex PCR; in TCRdb, only in-frame clones are kept and a portion is missing. The profile covers tens of thousands of clones, with around 81% appearing a single time and approximately 1.2% taken by the ten largest. CD4+ T cells specific for antigen were expanded with viral peptide pools by the ViraFEST assay before sequencing. After roughly 11 days in culture, the CD4+ T cells were isolated. Vaccination of participants consisted of two doses of either the BNT162b2 or mRNA-1273 vaccine. The CDR3 runs 14 residues. The germline gives CDR1 KGHSH, CDR2 LQKENI. The V segment lost 1 base and the J segment 10 bases; nucleotides outside the gene matches: 6.

The chain employs TRBV18 and TRBJ2-1, with 8 bases identical to TRBD1. The sequence derives from a human donor who received a COVID-19 vaccine. The sample consisted of CD4+ T cells from PBMCs cultured with HCoV-229E spike peptides, taken after COVID-19 vaccination. This CDR3 is CASSPQGQGAEQFF. As DNA, the CDR3 is TGTGCCAGCTCACCACAAGGACAGGGTGCCGAGCAGTTCTTC.